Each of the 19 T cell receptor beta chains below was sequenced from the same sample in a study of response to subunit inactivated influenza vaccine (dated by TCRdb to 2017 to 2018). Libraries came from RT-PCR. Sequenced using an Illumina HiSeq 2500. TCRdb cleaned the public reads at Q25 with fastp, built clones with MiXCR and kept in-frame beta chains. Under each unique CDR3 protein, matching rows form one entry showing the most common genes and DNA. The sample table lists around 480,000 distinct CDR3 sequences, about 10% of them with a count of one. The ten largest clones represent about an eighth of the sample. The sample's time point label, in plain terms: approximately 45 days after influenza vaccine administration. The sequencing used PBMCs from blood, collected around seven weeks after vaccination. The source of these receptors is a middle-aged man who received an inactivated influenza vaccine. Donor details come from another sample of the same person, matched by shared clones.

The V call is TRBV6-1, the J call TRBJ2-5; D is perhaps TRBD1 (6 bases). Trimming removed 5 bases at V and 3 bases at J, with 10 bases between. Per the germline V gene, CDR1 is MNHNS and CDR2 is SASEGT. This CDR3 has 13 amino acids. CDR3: CASSTGTKETQYF. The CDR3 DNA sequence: TGTGCCAGCAGTACCGGGACAAAAGAGACCCAGTACTTC.

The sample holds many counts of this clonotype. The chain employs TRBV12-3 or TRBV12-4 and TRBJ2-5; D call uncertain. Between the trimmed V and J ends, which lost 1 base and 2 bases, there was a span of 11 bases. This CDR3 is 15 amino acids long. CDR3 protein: CASSLGPYTQETQYF. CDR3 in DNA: TGTGCCAGCAGTTTAGGACCGTACACTCAAGAGACCCAGTACTTC.

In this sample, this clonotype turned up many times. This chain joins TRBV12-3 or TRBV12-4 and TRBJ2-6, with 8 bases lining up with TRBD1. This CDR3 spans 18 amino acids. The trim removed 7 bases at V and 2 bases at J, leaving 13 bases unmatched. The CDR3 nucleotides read TGTGCCAGCACCCGGACAGGGTTACTTGACCCTGGGGCCAACGTCCTGACTTTC. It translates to CASTRTGLLDPGANVLTF.

This chain's CDR3 is CASSAVVTGELFF. CDR3 DNA: TGTGCCAGCAGCGCAGTAGTTACCGGGGAGCTGTTTTTT. The rearrangement links TRBV9 to TRBJ2-2; no clear D. Trimming removed 3 bases at V and 5 bases at J, with 8 bases between. Germline V lookup: CDR1 SGDLS, CDR2 YYNGEE. The CDR3 extends over 13 amino acids.

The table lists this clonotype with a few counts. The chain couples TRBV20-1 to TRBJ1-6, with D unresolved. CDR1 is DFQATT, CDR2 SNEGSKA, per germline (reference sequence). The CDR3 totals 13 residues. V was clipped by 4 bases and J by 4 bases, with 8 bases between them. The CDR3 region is CSAKGLYNSPLHF. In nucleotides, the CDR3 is TGCAGTGCTAAGGGCCTTTATAATTCACCCCTCCACTTT.

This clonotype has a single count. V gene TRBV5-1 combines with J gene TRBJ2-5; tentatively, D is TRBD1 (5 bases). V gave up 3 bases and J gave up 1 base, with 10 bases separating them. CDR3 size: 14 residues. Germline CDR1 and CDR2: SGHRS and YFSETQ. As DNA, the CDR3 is TGCGCCAGCAGCTATCGACAGACCCAAGAGACCCAGTACTTC. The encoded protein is CASSYRQTQETQYF.

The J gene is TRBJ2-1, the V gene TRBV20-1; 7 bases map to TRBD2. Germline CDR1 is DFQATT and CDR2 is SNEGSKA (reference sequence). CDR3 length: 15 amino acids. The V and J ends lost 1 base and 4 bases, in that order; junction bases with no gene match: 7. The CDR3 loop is CSARAITGGYNEQFF. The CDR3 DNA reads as TGCAGTGCTAGAGCTATAACGGGAGGTTACAATGAGCAGTTCTTC.

CDR3 sequence (DNA): TGTGCCAGCACCGTAGGGGTAGGCACCGGAGATACGCAGTATTTT. Translating it yields CASTVGVGTGDTQYF. The chain uses TRBV2 and TRBJ2-3; the D gene is possibly TRBD1 (5 bases). The germline CDR1 and CDR2 sequences are SNHLY and FYNNEI. The V end lost 7 bases, the J end lost 5 bases, and 19 bases lay between the germline ends. The CDR3 extends over 15 amino acids.

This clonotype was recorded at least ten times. The CDR3 protein is CASSLVRSRINTGELFF. CDR3 sequence (DNA): TGTGCCAGCAGCTTAGTGCGGAGCAGGATCAACACCGGGGAGCTGTTTTTT. This chain connects TRBV7-8 to TRBJ2-2, with D unresolved. Germline CDR1 reads SGHVS; CDR2 reads FQNEAQ. Trimming pared 1 base from V and 2 bases from J, leaving 14 bases between. The CDR3 contains 17 residues. Looking up the rest from reference TRBV7-8 and TRBJ2-2 gives the full variable domain: GAGVSQSPRYKVAKRGQDVALRCDPISGHVSLFWYQQALGQGPEFLTYFQNEAQLDKSGLPSDRFFAERPEGSVSTLKIQRTQQEDSAVYLCASSLVRSRINTGELFFGEGSRLTVL.

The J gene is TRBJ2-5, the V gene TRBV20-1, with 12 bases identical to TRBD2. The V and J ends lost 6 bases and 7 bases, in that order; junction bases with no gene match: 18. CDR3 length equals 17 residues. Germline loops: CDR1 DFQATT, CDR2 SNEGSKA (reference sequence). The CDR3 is CSANIQASGGGKRTQYF. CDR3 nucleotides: TGCAGTGCCAATATCCAGGCTAGCGGGGGGGGGAAGAGGACCCAGTACTTC.

CDR3 loop: CSARDLNIEGTGELFF. Here the CDR3 DNA reads TGCAGTGCTAGAGATCTGAACATCGAAGGGACCGGGGAGCTGTTTTTT. This chain uses TRBV20-1 with TRBJ2-2; no definite D call. V was cut by 0 bases and J by 5 bases, with 16 bases left in between. There are 16 residues in the CDR3. The V gene's germline CDR1 is DFQATT and CDR2 SNEGSKA (reference sequence).

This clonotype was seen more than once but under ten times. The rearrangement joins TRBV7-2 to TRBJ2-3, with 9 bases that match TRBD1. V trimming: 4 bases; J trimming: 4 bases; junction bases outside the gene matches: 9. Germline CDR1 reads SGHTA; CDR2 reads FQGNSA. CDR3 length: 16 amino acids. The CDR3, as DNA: TGTGCCAGCAGCTCCCGGACAGGGGCGTTAGCAGATACGCAGTATTTT. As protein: CASSSRTGALADTQYF.

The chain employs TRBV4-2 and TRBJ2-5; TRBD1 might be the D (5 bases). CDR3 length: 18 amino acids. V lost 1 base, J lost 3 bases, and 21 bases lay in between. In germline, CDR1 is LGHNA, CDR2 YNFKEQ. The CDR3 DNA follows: TGTGCCAGCAGCCAAGCGTGGAGACTGTTAGGGGAAGAAGAGACCCAGTACTTC. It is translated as CASSQAWRLLGEEETQYF.

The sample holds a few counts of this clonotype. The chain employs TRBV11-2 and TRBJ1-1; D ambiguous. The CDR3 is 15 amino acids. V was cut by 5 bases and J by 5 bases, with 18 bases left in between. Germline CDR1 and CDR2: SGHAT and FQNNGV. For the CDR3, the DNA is TGTGCCAGCAGCGAGCCTAAGGTGCAGTGGACTGAAGCTTTCTTT. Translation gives CASSEPKVQWTEAFF. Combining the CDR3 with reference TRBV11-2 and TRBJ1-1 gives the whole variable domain EAGVAQSPRYKIIEKRQSVAFWCNPISGHATLYWYQQILGQGPKLLIQFQNNGVVDDSQLPKDRFSAERLKGVDSTLKIQPAKLEDSAVYLCASSEPKVQWTEAFFGQGTRLTVV.

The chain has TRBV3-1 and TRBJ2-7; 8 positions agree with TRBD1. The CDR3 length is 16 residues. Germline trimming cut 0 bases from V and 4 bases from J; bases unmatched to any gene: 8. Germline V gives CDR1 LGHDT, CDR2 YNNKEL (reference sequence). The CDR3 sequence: CASSQERTGRGYEQYF. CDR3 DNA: TGTGCCAGCAGCCAAGAAAGGACAGGGAGAGGGTACGAGCAGTACTTC.

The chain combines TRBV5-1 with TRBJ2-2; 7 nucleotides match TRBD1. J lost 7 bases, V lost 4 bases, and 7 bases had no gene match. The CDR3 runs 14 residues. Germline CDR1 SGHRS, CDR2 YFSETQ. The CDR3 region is CASSEDRAGGELFF. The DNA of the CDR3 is TGCGCCAGCAGCGAAGACAGGGCTGGCGGGGAGCTGTTTTTT.

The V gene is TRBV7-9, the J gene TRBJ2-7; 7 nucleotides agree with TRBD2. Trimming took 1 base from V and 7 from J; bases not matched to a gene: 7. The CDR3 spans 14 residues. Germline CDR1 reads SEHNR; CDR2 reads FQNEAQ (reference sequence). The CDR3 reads CASSLGLAEGEQYF. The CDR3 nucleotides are TGTGCCAGCAGCTTAGGACTAGCCGAGGGTGAGCAGTACTTC. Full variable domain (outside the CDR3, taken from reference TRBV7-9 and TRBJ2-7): DTGVSQNPRHKITKRGQNVTFRCDPISEHNRLYWYRQTLGQGPEFLTYFQNEAQLEKSRLLSDRFSAERPKGSFSTLEIQRTEQGDSAMYLCASSLGLAEGEQYFGPGTRLTVT.

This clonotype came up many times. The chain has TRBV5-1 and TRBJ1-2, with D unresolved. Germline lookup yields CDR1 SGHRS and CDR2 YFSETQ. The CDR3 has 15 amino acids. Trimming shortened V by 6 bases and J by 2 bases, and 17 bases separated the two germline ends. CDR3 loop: CASTPKGPPNYGYTF. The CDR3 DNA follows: TGCGCCAGCACCCCAAAAGGACCCCCAAACTATGGCTACACCTTC. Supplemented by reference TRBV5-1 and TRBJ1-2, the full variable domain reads KAGVTQTPRYLIKTRGQQVTLSCSPISGHRSVSWYQQTPGQGLQFLFEYFSETQRNKGNFPGRFSGRQFSNSRSEMNVSTLELGDSALYLCASTPKGPPNYGYTFGSGTRLTVV.

The CDR3 DNA reads TGTGCCAGCAGGGCCGGGACTAGCCCTAACACCGGGGAGCTGTTTTTT. Translated: CASRAGTSPNTGELFF. V is TRBV6-1 and J is TRBJ2-2; 9 positions match TRBD2. V gave up 6 bases and J gave up 2 bases; unmatched junction bases: 7. The CDR3 totals 16 residues. Germline CDR1 MNHNS, CDR2 SASEGT.